This TCR beta chain originates from a study of cytomegalovirus exposure and HLA in healthy donors. Donors counted as nominally healthy when sampled, yet unrecorded immune exposures were likely. Regarding the study as a whole: CMV serostatus alone was available as immune exposure information. It was assumed in the presence/absence analyses that sequencing depth was roughly uniform across donors. TCR beta sequences reportedly predicted the HLA-A and HLA-B alleles of most subjects accurately.

Concerning this clone: Its antigen is not identified.

The PCR had 60 Vbeta and 13 Jbeta primers. Clones were sequenced by immunoSEQ multiplex PCR, and TCRdb holds only the in-frame ones, with some missing. This sample has approximately 150,000 clones, with 68% found just once. The V gene's germline CDR1 is MNHNS and CDR2 SASEGT. This CDR3 is 15 amino acids long. With 1 base removed from V and 1 base from J, the gap between germline ends came to 10 bases. Source material: PBMCs. This receptor was taken from a man aged 45 to 65 in good health and CMV-seronegative. This chain links TRBV6-1 with TRBJ1-1; D is ambiguous. CDR3 in DNA: TGTGCCAGCAGTGAAGTGGGAGGAGAGAACACTGAAGCTTTCTTT. This gives the protein CASSEVGGENTEAFF.